This T cell receptor (beta chain) emerged from a study of blood T cell repertoires in COVID-19. The overall study: Both acute and convalescent COVID-19 samples were obtained from the United States, Italy and Spain. T cells, B-cell-depleted T cells, or PBMCs supplied cDNA or gDNA.

The CDR3 extends over 15 amino acids. The germline V gene has CDR1 GTSNPN and CDR2 SVGIG (reference sequence). V shed 2 bases and J shed 6 bases, with 19 bases lying between them. Under the authors' procedure: Reference gene primer amplification in the assay estimated nucleated cell counts. Method: immunoSEQ multiplex PCR; TCRdb's copy keeps in-frame clones and lacks some. V and J calls and clone size are copied from that table; D and trimming were computed from the DNA. The data show 90,000 to 110,000 clones, around 81% seen once. The sequence was obtained from a woman aged 70-85 years with acute or convalescent COVID-19. The V and J genes are TRBV30 and TRBJ1-1; maybe TRBD1 (6 bases). Sequencing used peripheral blood. As DNA, the CDR3 is TGTGCCTGGAGTCCACGTGGGGGCAGTAACCCTGAAGCTTTCTTT. This gives the protein CAWSPRGGSNPEAFF.